Listed below are T cell receptor beta chains from one sample, sequenced in a study of Ad26.COV2.S vaccination and SARS-CoV-2 variants. Clones were sequenced by immunoSEQ multiplex PCR, and TCRdb holds only the in-frame ones, with some missing. The sample carries around 320,000 clones, 85% to 90% recorded once. The material was peripheral blood, obtained in a trial of Ad26.COV2.S vaccine versus placebo. The origin of the receptors is a person aged 18-65 years who received the Ad26.COV2.S COVID-19 vaccine or a placebo. The CDR3 runs from the conserved cysteine through the conserved F or W. D genes are given only for firm matches. A row's size may be missing; if present it is once, few, many or a size class.

size	V	D	J	CDR3	DNA
once	TRBV11-2	.	TRBJ1-1	CASSSTPSRDTEAFF	TGTGCCAGCAGCTCCACCCCGAGTAGGGACACTGAAGCTTTCTTT
.	TRBV12-1	.	TRBJ1-3	CASSFGGVTGSSGNTIYF	TGTGCCAGCAGCTTTGGGGGGGTGACAGGTAGCTCTGGAAACACCATATATTTT
few	TRBV13	TRBD1	TRBJ2-1	CASSLEQGDRVFF	TGTGCCAGCAGCTTAGAACAAGGGGACAGGGTCTTCTTC
.	TRBV4-2	TRBD1	TRBJ1-2	CASSREQGYGYTF	TGTGCCAGCAGCCGGGAACAGGGGTATGGCTACACCTTC
.	TRBV5-1	.	TRBJ2-2	CASSLRTGRRSGELFF	TGCGCCAGCAGCTTGCGAACGGGGAGGAGGTCCGGGGAGCTGTTTTTT
.	TRBV7-9	.	TRBJ1-4	CAVTRGATNEKLFF	TGTGCCGTAACGAGGGGGGCAACTAATGAAAAACTGTTTTTT
.	TRBV7-9	.	TRBJ1-1	CASAAEMNTEAFF	TGTGCCAGCGCCGCCGAAATGAACACTGAAGCTTTCTTT
.	TRBV7-8	.	TRBJ2-4	CASSDQRQELAKNIQYF	TGTGCCAGCAGCGACCAGCGACAGGAGCTAGCCAAAAACATTCAGTACTTC
.	TRBV3-1/TRBV3-2	.	TRBJ1-2	CASSSGALANYGYTF	TGTGCCAGCAGCTCAGGGGCGTTAGCTAACTATGGCTACACCTTC
.	TRBV7-6	.	TRBJ1-2	CASSLYPGGWVRGYTF	TGTGCCAGCAGCTTATATCCCGGGGGATGGGTTCGTGGCTACACCTTC
.	TRBV6-5	.	TRBJ1-4	CASSQTIGGEKLFF	TGTGCCAGCAGCCAGACCATCGGGGGTGAAAAACTGTTTTTT
.	TRBV5-6	.	TRBJ1-1	CASSLAQVSTEAFF	TGTGCCAGCAGCTTGGCACAGGTTAGCACTGAAGCTTTCTTT
.	TRBV4-3	TRBD1	TRBJ2-1	CASSQHRGNEQFF	TGCGCCAGCAGCCAACACAGGGGCAATGAGCAGTTCTTC
.	TRBV6-6	TRBD1	TRBJ2-7	CASGTGGSYEQYF	TGTGCCAGCGGTACAGGGGGTTCCTACGAGCAGTACTTC
.	TRBV18	TRBD2	TRBJ2-1	CASSPPSSGGYNEQFF	TGTGCCAGCTCACCACCGTCTAGCGGGGGTTACAATGAGCAGTTCTTC
.	TRBV7-9	.	TRBJ1-1	CASSSETAMNTEAFF	TGTGCCAGCAGCTCGGAGACAGCCATGAACACTGAAGCTTTCTTT
.	TRBV5-4	.	TRBJ2-1	CASSLRPARWFF	TGTGCCAGCAGCTTGCGTCCTGCACGTTGGTTCTTC
once	TRBV30	TRBD1	TRBJ2-1	CAWSRDSSYNEQFF	TGTGCCTGGAGCCGGGACAGCTCCTACAATGAGCAGTTCTTC
once	TRBV5-4	TRBD1	TRBJ1-2	CASSSGTGGIYGYTF	TGTGCCAGCAGCTCCGGGACAGGGGGTATCTATGGCTACACCTTC
.	TRBV6-5	TRBD1	TRBJ1-6	CASSRRGQNSPLHF	TGTGCCAGCAGTCGCAGGGGGCAAAATTCACCCCTCCACTTT
few	TRBV19	.	TRBJ1-5	CASSLTERGQPQHF	TGTGCCAGTAGTCTGACAGAGAGGGGGCAGCCCCAGCATTTT
.	TRBV11-2	TRBD1	TRBJ1-1	CASLGQLNTEAFF	TGTGCCAGCCTGGGACAGCTGAACACTGAAGCTTTCTTT
.	TRBV4-1	.	TRBJ2-7	CASSQDTGIMVGEQYF	TGCGCCAGCAGCCAAGATACAGGGATTATGGTGGGCGAGCAGTACTTC
.	TRBV10-3	.	TRBJ1-2	CAISERTANYGYTF	TGTGCCATCAGTGAAAGGACAGCTAACTATGGCTACACCTTC
.	TRBV2	.	TRBJ1-2	CAGSQGNYGYTF	TGTGCCGGAAGTCAGGGGAACTATGGCTACACCTTC
.	TRBV7-2	.	TRBJ2-7	CASSDSGWYEQYF	TGTGCCAGCAGTGATTCAGGGTGGTACGAGCAGTACTTC
once	TRBV29-1	.	TRBJ2-2	CSVEGGPNTGELFF	TGCAGCGTTGAAGGGGGGCCGAACACCGGGGAGCTGTTTTTT
few	TRBV20-1	.	TRBJ2-7	CSASGQTYEQYF	TGCAGTGCTAGTGGGCAGACCTACGAGCAGTACTTC
.	TRBV12-2	.	TRBJ1-1	CASRFSLGQGDEAFF	TGTGCAAGTCGCTTCTCCTTGGGACAGGGTGATGAAGCTTTCTTT
.	TRBV7-2	.	TRBJ1-1	CASLPPLTAVNTEAFF	TGTGCCAGCTTACCGCCCTTGACAGCGGTGAACACTGAAGCTTTCTTT
.	TRBV19	.	TRBJ1-6	CASSQRGRPSPLHF	TGTGCCAGTAGTCAAAGGGGGAGACCCTCACCCCTCCACTTT
.	TRBV5-1	.	TRBJ2-6	CASSLAGANVLTF	TGCGCCAGCAGCTTGGCGGGGGCCAACGTCCTGACTTTC
.	TRBV3-1/TRBV3-2	.	TRBJ1-1	CASSQDRGGTEAFF	TGTGCCAGCAGCCAAGATAGGGGGGGCACTGAAGCTTTCTTT
.	TRBV4-2	TRBD1	TRBJ1-1	CASSQGGQGSTEAFF	TGTGCCAGCAGCCAAGGAGGACAGGGAAGCACTGAAGCTTTCTTT
.	TRBV5-5	.	TRBJ2-5	CASSSGQETQYF	TGTGCCAGCAGCTCGGGCCAAGAGACCCAGTACTTC
.	TRBV7-9	TRBD2	TRBJ2-2	CASSLGDRGAGELFF	TGTGCCAGCAGCTTAGGCGATCGGGGGGCCGGGGAGCTGTTTTTT
.	TRBV14	.	TRBJ1-2	CASSQPGHPNYGYTF	TGTGCCAGCAGCCAGCCGGGACATCCTAACTATGGCTACACCTTC
.	TRBV4-3	TRBD1	TRBJ2-1	CASSLRFAGTGADNEQFF	TGCGCCAGCAGCCTCCGTTTCGCCGGGACAGGGGCGGACAATGAGCAGTTCTTC
.	TRBV10-3	.	TRBJ2-3	CAIRSGAYTQYF	TGTGCCATCCGCAGTGGTGCATATACGCAGTATTTT
.	TRBV21-1	.	TRBJ2-4	CASSKRGQADLQQAKNIQYF	TGTGCCAGCAGCAAAAGGGGGCAAGCCGACTTACAACAAGCCAAAAACATTCAGTACTTC
.	TRBV3-1/TRBV3-2	.	TRBJ2-5	CASSQDRVAWETQYF	TGTGCCAGCAGCCAAGACAGGGTCGCGTGGGAGACCCAGTACTTC
.	TRBV6-5	.	TRBJ1-2	CASSYRKEDYGYTF	TGTGCCAGCAGTTACCGGAAGGAGGACTATGGCTACACCTTC
.	TRBV7-2	TRBD1	TRBJ1-2	CASSIPGQGTYGYTF	TGTGCCAGCAGCATTCCGGGACAGGGAACCTATGGCTACACCTTC
.	TRBV30	TRBD2	TRBJ2-7	CAWTDPGGIREQYF	TGTGCCTGGACCGACCCGGGGGGGATCCGCGAGCAGTACTTC